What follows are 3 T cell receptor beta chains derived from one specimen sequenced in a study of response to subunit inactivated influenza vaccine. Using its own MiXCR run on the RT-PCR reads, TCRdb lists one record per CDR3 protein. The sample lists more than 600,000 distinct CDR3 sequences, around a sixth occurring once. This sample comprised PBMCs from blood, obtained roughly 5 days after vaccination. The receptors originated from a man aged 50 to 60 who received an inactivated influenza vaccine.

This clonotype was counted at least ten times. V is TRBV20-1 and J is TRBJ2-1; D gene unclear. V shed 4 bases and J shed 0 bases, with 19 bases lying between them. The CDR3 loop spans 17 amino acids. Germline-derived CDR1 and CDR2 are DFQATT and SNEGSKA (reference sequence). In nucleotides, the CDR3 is TGCAGTGCTACGTACCGATGGGGTGCGGCCTCCTACAATGAGCAGTTCTTC. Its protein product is CSATYRWGAASYNEQFF.

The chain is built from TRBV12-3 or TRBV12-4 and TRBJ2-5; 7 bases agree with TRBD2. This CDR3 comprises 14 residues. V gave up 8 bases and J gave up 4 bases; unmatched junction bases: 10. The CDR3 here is CASSSRVAGETQYF. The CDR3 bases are TGTGCCAGCTCCTCCCGGGTAGCGGGAGAGACCCAGTACTTC.

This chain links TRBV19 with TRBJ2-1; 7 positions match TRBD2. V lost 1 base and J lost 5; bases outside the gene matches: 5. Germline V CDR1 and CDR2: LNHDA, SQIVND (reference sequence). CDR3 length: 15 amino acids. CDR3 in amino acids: CASSIASGAHNEQFF. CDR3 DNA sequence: TGTGCCAGTAGTATAGCTAGCGGAGCCCACAATGAGCAGTTCTTC.